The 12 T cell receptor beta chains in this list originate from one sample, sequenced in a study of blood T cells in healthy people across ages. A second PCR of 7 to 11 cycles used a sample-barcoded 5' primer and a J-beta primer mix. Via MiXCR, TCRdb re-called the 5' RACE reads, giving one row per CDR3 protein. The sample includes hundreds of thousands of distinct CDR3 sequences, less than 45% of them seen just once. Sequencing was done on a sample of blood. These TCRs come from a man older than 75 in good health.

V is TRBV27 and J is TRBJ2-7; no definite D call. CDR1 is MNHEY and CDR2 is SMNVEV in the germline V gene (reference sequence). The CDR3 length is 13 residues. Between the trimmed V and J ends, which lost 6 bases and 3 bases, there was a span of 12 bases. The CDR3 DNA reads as TGTGCCAGCAGCGTGACACATTTCTACGAGCAGTACTTC. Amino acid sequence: CASSVTHFYEQYF.

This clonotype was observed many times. The CDR3 DNA sequence: TGTGCCAGCAGACCGGGACTTCGAAGCTCCTACGAGCAGTACTTC. Its protein is CASRPGLRSSYEQYF. The rearrangement joins TRBV7-2 to TRBJ2-7, with D perhaps matching TRBD2 (6 bases). The ends were cut back, 6 bases at V and 0 bases at J, with 15 bases in the middle. The CDR3 runs to 15 residues. Germline assignment: CDR1 SGHTA and CDR2 FQGNSA.

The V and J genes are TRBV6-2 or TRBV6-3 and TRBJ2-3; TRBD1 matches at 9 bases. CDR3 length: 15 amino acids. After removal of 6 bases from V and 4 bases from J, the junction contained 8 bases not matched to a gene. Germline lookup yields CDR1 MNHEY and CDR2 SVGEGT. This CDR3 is CASSQPGQGSDTQYF. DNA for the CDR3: TGTGCCAGCAGCCAACCGGGACAGGGTTCAGATACGCAGTATTTT.

CDR3 sequence reads: CASSSSTVQETQYF. The DNA of the CDR3 is TGTGCCAGCAGCTCGTCGACAGTCCAAGAGACCCAGTACTTC. The chain employs TRBV7-9 and TRBJ2-5; TRBD1 is a possible D gene (5 bases). Trimming took off 4 bases at V and 1 base at J, with 10 bases between the two ends. This CDR3 contains 14 residues. Germline CDR1 SEHNR, CDR2 FQNEAQ (reference sequence).

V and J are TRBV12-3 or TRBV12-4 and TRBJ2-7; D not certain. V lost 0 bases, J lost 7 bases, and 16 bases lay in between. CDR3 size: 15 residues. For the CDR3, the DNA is TGTGCCAGCAGTTTAGCTAGAATCGTACCGGATGAGCAGTACTTC. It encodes CASSLARIVPDEQYF.

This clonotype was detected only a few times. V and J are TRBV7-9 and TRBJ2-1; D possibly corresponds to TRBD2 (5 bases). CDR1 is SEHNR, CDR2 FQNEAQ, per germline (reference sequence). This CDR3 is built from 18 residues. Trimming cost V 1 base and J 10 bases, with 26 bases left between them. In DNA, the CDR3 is TGTGCCAGCAGCTTAGGACTATCTGTGGCCCCGGCCCCGGGGGAGCAGTTCTTC. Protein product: CASSLGLSVAPAPGEQFF.

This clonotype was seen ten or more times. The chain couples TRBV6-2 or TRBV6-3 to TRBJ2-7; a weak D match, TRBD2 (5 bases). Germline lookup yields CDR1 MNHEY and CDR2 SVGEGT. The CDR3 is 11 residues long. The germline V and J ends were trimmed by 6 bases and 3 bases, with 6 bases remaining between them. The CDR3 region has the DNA TGTGCCAGCAGGGACTTCTACGAGCAGTACTTC. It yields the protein CASRDFYEQYF.

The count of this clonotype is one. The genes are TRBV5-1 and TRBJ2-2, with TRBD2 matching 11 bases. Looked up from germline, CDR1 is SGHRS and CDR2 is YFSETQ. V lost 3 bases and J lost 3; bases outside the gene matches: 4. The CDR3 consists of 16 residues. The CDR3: CASSYTSGGYTGELFF. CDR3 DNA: TGCGCCAGCAGCTACACTAGCGGGGGCTACACCGGGGAGCTGTTTTTT. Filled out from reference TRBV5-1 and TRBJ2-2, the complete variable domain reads KAGVTQTPRYLIKTRGQQVTLSCSPISGHRSVSWYQQTPGQGLQFLFEYFSETQRNKGNFPGRFSGRQFSNSRSEMNVSTLELGDSALYLCASSYTSGGYTGELFFGEGSRLTVL.

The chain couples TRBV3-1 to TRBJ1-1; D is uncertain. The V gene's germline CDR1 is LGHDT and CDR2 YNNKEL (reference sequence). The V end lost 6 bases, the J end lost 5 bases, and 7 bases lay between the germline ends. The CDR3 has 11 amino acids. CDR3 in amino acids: CASRGITEAFF. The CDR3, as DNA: TGTGCCAGCAGGGGGATAACTGAAGCTTTCTTT.

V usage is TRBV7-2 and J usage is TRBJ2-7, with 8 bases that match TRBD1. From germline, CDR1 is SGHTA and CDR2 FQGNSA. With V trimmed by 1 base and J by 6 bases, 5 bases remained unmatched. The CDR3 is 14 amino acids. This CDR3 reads CASSLGRQGFEQYF. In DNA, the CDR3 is TGTGCCAGCAGCTTAGGTCGACAGGGGTTCGAGCAGTACTTC.

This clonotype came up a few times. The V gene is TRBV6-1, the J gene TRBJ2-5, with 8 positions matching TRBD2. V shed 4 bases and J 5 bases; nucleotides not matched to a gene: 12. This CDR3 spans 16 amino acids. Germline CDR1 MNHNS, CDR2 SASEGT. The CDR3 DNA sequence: TGTGCCAGCAGTGGGGTGACGGGAGGGCCGGATGAGACCCAGTACTTC. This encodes CASSGVTGGPDETQYF.

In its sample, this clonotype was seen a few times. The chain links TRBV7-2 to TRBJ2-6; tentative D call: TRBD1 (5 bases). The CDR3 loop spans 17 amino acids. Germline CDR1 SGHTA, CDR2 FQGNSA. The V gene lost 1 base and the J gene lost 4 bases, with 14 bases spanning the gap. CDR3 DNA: TGTGCCAGCAGCTTAGTTGCACAGGCTGCCGGGGCCAACGTCCTGACTTTC. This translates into CASSLVAQAAGANVLTF.